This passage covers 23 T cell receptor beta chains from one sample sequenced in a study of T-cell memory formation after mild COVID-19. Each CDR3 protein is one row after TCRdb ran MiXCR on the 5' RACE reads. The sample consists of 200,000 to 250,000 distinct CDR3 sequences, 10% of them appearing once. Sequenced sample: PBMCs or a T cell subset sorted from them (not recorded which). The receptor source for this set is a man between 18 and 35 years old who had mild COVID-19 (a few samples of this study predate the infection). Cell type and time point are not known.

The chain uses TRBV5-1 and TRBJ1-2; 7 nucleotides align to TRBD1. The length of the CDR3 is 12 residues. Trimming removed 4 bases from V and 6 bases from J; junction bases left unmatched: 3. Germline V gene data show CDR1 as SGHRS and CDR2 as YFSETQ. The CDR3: CASSPDRDGYTF. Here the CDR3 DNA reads TGCGCCAGCAGCCCTGACAGGGATGGCTACACCTTC.

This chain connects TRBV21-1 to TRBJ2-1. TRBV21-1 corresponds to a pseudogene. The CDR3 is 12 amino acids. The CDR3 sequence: CASGKDYNEQFF. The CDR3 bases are TGTGCCAGCGGAAAAGATTACAATGAGCAGTTCTTC.

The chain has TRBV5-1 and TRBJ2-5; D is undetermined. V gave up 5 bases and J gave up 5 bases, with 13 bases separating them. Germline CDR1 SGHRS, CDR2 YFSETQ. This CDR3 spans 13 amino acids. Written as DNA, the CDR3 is TGCGCCAGCAGTTTGATCCTGGACGAGACCCAGTACTTC. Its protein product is CASSLILDETQYF.

In DNA form, the CDR3 reads TGTGCCAGCAGCTTAGAGGGACAGGGGAGGCGCACTGAAGCTTTCTTT. Translating gives CASSLEGQGRRTEAFF. The chain uses TRBV11-2 and TRBJ1-1, with 10 bases that match TRBD1. The CDR3 totals 16 residues. CDR1 SGHAT and CDR2 FQNNGV come from the germline V gene. Trimming took 0 bases from V and 4 from J; bases not matched to a gene: 5.

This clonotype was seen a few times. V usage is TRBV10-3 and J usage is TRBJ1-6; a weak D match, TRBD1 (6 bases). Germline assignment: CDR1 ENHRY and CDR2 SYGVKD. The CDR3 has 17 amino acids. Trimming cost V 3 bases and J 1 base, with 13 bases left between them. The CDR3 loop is CAISEDRGGSYNSPLHF. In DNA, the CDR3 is TGTGCCATCAGTGAAGACAGAGGGGGTTCCTATAATTCACCCCTCCACTTT.

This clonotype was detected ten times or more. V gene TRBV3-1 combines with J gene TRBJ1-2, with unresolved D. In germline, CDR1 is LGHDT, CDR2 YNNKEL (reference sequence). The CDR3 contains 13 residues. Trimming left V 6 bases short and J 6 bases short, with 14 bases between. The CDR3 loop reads CASRSSRAHGYTF. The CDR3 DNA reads TGTGCCAGCAGGTCCTCGAGGGCCCATGGCTACACCTTC. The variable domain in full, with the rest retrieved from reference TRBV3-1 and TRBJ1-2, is DTAVSQTPKYLVTQMGNDKSIKCEQNLGHDTMYWYKQDSKKFLKIMFSYNNKELIINETVPNRFSPKSPDKAHLNLHINSLELGDSAVYFCASRSSRAHGYTFGSGTRLTVV.

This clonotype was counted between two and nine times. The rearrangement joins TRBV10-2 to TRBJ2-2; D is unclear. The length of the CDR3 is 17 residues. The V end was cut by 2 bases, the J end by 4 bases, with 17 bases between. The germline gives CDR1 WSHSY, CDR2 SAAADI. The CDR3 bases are TGCGCCAGCAGTGAGAGGGCAGGACCTGTTGGCACCGGGGAGCTGTTTTTT. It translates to CASSERAGPVGTGELFF.

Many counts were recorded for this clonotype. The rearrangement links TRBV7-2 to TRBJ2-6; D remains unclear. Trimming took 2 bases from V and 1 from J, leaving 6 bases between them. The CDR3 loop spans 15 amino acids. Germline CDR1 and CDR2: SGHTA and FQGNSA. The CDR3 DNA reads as TGTGCCAGCAGCTTAACTCTTTCTGGGGCCAACGTCCTGACTTTC. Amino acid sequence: CASSLTLSGANVLTF.

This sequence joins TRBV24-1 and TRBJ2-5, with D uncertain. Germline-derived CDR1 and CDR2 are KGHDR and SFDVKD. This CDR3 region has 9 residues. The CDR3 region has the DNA TGTGCTTACTACGAGACCCAGTACTTC. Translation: CAYYETQYF.

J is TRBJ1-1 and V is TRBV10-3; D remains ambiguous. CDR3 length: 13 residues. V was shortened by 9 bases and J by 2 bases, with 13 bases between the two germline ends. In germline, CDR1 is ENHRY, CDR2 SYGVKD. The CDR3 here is CAISTEVNTEAFF. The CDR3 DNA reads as TGTGCCATATCCACGGAGGTAAACACTGAAGCTTTCTTT.

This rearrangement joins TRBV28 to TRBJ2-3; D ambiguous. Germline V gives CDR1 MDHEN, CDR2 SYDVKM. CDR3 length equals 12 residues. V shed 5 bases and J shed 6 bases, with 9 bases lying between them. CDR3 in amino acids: CASSKEVDTQYF. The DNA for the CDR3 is TGTGCCAGCAGTAAAGAGGTCGATACGCAGTATTTT. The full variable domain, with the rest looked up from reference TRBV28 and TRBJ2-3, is DVKVTQSSRYLVKRTGEKVFLECVQDMDHENMFWYRQDPGLGLRLIYFSYDVKMKEKGDIPEGYSVSREKKERFSLILESASTNQTSMYLCASSKEVDTQYFGPGTRLTVL.

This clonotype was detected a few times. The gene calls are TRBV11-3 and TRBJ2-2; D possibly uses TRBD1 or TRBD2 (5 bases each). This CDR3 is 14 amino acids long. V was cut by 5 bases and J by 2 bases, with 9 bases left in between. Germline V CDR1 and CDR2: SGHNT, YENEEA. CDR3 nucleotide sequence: TGTGCCAGCAGCCGGGGCTACAACACCGGGGAGCTGTTTTTT. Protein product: CASSRGYNTGELFF.

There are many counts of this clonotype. The CDR3 protein is CASSLPGDGQPQHF. CDR3 in DNA: TGTGCCAGCAGTTTACCAGGGGATGGTCAGCCCCAGCATTTT. This chain uses TRBV12-3 or TRBV12-4 with TRBJ1-5; D may be TRBD1 (6 bases). This CDR3 is built from 14 residues. The V end was cut by 2 bases, the J end by 6 bases, with 11 bases between.

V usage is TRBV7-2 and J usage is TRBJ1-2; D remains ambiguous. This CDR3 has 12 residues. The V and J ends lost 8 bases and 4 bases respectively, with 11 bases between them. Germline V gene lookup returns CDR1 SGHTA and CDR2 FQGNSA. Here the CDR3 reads CASALGGYGYTF. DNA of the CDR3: TGTGCCAGCGCCTTGGGTGGCTATGGCTACACCTTC.

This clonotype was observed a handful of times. CDR3 amino acids: CASSRRENEKLFF. CDR3 DNA: TGTGCCAGCAGTCGCCGAGAGAATGAAAAACTGTTTTTT. The rearrangement links TRBV7-7 to TRBJ1-4, with D unresolved. V lost 6 bases, J lost 5 bases, and 10 bases lay in between. The CDR3 is 13 amino acids. Germline V gives CDR1 SSHAT, CDR2 FNYEAQ (reference sequence).

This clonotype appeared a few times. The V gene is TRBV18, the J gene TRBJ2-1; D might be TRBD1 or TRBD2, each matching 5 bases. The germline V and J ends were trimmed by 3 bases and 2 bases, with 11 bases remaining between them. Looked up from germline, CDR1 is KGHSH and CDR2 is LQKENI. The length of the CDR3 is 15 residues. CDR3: CASSPRGLPYNEQFF. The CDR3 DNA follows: TGTGCCAGCTCACCGAGGGGCCTGCCCTACAATGAGCAGTTCTTC.

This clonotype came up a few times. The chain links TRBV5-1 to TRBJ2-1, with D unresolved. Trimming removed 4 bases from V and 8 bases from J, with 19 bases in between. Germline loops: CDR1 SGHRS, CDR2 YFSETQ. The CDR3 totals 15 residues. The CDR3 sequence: CASSVGRALSDEQFF. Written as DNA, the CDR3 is TGCGCCAGCAGCGTGGGTAGGGCTCTGTCGGATGAGCAGTTCTTC.

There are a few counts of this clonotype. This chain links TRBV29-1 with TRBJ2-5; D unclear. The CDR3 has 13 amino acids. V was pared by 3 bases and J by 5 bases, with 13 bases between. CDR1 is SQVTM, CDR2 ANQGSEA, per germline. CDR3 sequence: CSVETGQPETQYF. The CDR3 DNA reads TGCAGCGTTGAGACTGGGCAGCCGGAGACCCAGTACTTC.

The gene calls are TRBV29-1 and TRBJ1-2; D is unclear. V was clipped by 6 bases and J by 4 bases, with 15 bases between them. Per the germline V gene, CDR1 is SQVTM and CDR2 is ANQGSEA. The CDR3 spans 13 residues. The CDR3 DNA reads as TGCAGCGTGGACGAAGGAGGGTTCTATGGCTACACCTTC. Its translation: CSVDEGGFYGYTF.

The CDR3 sequence is CSAQILTSGVPDTQYF. CDR3 DNA: TGCAGTGCTCAGATCCTGACTAGCGGGGTCCCAGATACGCAGTATTTT. The chain couples TRBV20-1 to TRBJ2-3, with 11 bases that match TRBD2. CDR1 and CDR2 from the germline V gene are DFQATT and SNEGSKA (reference sequence). V trimming: 5 bases; J trimming: 4 bases; junction bases outside the gene matches: 11. The CDR3 extends over 16 amino acids.

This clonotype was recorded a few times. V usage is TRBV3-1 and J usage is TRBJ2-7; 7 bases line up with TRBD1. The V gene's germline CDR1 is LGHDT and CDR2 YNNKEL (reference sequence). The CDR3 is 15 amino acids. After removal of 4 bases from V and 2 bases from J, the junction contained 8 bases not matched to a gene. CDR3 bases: TGTGCCAGCAGCCTCCGGGACAGCACCACCTACGAGCAGTACTTC. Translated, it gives CASSLRDSTTYEQYF.

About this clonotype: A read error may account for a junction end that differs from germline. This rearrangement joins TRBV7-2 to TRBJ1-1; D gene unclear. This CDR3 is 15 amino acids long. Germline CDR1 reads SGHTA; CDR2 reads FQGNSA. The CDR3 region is CASSLRPGGDTEASF. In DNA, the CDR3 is TGTGCCAGCAGCCTCAGACCTGGAGGCGACACTGAAGCTTCCTTT.

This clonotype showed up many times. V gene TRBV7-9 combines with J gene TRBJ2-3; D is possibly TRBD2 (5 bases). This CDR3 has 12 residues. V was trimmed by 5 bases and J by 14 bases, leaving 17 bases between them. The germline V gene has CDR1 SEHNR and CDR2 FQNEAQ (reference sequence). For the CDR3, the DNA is TGTGCCAGCAGCCCTCGGGGAGTATGGGGGTATTTT. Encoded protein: CASSPRGVWGYF.